This TCR beta chain was sequenced during a study of chemoradiotherapy in HPV16-positive cancers. Study-level results: Candidate HPV-specific clones and E7-related TCR motifs grew in tumor during treatment. Functional assays defining HPV-specific T cells used only a couple of HPV16-positive patients.

Germline assignment: CDR1 MNHEY and CDR2 SMNVEV (reference sequence). The CDR3 covers 14 residues. V shed 5 bases and J 8 bases; nucleotides not matched to a gene: 7. Assay used: immunoSEQ multiplex PCR; TCRdb lists only in-frame clones, some missing. Counted here are roughly 6,900 clones, roughly 80% occurring once; the ten biggest clones make up more than 15%. Over chemoradiotherapy, repertoires were sampled more than once. To note about this clone: Its specificity is not known.

Collection took place from a patient who underwent chemoradiotherapy. This TCR was sampled from a human donor with HPV-associated anogenital cancer. The chain links TRBV27 to TRBJ2-1, with 9 bases fitting TRBD1. The CDR3 region is CASSQQGAMDEQFF. Written as DNA, the CDR3 is TGTGCCAGCAGTCAACAGGGGGCTATGGATGAGCAGTTCTTC.